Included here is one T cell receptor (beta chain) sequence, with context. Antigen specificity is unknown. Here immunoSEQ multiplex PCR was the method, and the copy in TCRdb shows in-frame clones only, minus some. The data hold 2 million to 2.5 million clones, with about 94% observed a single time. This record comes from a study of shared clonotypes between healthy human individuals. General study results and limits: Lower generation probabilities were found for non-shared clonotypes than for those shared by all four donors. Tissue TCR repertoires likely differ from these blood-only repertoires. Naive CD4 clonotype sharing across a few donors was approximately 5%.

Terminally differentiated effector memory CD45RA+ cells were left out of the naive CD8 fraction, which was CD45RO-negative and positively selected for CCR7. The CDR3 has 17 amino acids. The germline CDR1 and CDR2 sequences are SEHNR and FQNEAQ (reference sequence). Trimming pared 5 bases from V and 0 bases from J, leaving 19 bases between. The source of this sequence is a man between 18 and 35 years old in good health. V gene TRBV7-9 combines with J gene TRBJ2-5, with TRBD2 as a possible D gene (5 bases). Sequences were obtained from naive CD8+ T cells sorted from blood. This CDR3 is CASSLRADGDYQETQYF. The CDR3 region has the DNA TGTGCCAGCAGCCTGCGGGCGGACGGAGATTACCAAGAGACCCAGTACTTC.